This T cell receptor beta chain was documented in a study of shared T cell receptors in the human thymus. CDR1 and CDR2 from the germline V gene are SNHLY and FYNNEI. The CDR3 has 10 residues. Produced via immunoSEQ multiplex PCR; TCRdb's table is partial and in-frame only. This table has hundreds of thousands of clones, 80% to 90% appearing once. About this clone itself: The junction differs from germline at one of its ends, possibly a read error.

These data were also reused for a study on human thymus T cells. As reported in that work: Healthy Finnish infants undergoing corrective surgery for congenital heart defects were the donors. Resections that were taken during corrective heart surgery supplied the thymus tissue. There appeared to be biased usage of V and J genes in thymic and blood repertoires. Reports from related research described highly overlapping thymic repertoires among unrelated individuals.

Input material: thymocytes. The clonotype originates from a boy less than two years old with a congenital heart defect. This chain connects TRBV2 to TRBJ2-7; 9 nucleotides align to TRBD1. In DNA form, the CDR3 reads TGTGCCAGCATGTCCGGGACAGGGCACTTC. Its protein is CASMSGTGHF.